The next 3 T cell receptor beta chains were all read from a single sample in a study of spatial heterogeneity in lung cancer. Time point denoted: sample taken at primary tumor resection. No cell sorting; template was whole RNA from tumor, lung tissue or PBMC. Using its own MiXCR run on the 5' RACE reads, TCRdb lists one record per CDR3 protein. The repertoire has under 10,000 distinct CDR3 sequences, approximately 5.4% of them found once; the top ten carry 39%. The specimen comprised PBMCs, sampled at surgery. The receptors stem from a male donor with early-stage non-small cell lung cancer.

V usage is TRBV28 and J usage is TRBJ2-7; 9 bases match TRBD1. The CDR3 loop spans 14 amino acids. The germline CDR1 and CDR2 sequences are MDHEN and SYDVKM. The J segment lost 4 bases and the V segment lost 4 bases, leaving 5 bases of the junction unmatched. CDR3 nucleotide sequence: TGTGCCAGCAGTTCCATGACAGGGGGTTACGAGCAGTACTTC. Its protein is CASSSMTGGYEQYF. Full variable domain (outside the CDR3, taken from reference TRBV28 and TRBJ2-7): DVKVTQSSRYLVKRTGEKVFLECVQDMDHENMFWYRQDPGLGLRLIYFSYDVKMKEKGDIPEGYSVSREKKERFSLILESASTNQTSMYLCASSSMTGGYEQYFGPGTRLTVT.

V is TRBV4-3 and J is TRBJ2-5; D unresolved. Trimming removed 0 bases from V and 2 bases from J, with 10 bases in between. There are 15 residues in the CDR3. Per germline, CDR1 LGHNA and CDR2 YSLEER. The CDR3 sequence is CASSQELFGQETQYF. The CDR3 region has the DNA TGCGCCAGCAGCCAAGAGTTGTTTGGGCAAGAGACCCAGTACTTC.

The V call is TRBV5-1, the J call TRBJ2-7; D not resolved. The V end lost 2 bases, the J end lost 1 base, and 10 bases lay between the germline ends. The CDR3 extends over 14 amino acids. Germline CDR1 SGHRS, CDR2 YFSETQ. CDR3 sequence reads: CASSFAPDSYEQYF. The CDR3 nucleotides read TGCGCCAGCAGCTTCGCTCCCGATTCCTACGAGCAGTACTTC.